One TCR beta chain is described in this entry. The data were taken from a study of blood T cell repertoires in COVID-19. Study-level information: The samples span acute and convalescent COVID-19 from the United States, Italy and Spain. From T cells, B-cell-depleted T cells, or PBMCs came the material, which was cDNA or gDNA.

In the study's own analysis: It was from reference gene primer amplification that nucleated cell counts were estimated. The assay was immunoSEQ multiplex PCR, and TCRdb's table has in-frame clones only and misses some. The D gene and trimming were derived from the DNA, and the V and J assignments and clone size from that table. The sample has 130,000 or so clones; roughly 82% are singletons. The CDR3 is 11 residues long. V was shortened by 5 bases and J by 7 bases, with 9 bases between the two germline ends. Sequencing was done on a sample of peripheral blood. The clonotype was recovered from a human donor in a cohort sampled during active COVID-19. V gene TRBV12-3 or TRBV12-4 combines with J gene TRBJ2-7; no clear D. CDR3 region: CASSLQMEQYF. The CDR3 coding sequence is TGTGCCAGCAGTCTCCAGATGGAGCAGTACTTC.